This entry is about one T cell receptor (beta chain). As yet, its antigen is unknown. An end of the junction does not agree with germline; a read error may underlie this. These data are taken from a study of tumor-infiltrating lymphocytes in primary liver carcinoma. Study conclusions and caveats: Only around 8-25% of top clones occurred in all five tumor regions.

Making TCR beta cDNA involved approximately 0.5 ug total RNA and a constant-region primer. A slightly modified ARM-PCR protocol with three nested multiplex PCR rounds produced these TCR beta libraries. Via MiXCR, TCRdb re-called the multiplex PCR reads, giving one row per CDR3 protein. The sample lists roughly 190,000 distinct CDR3 sequences, around 85% occurring once. Scientists recovered RNA and DNA together from approximately 20-30 mg of unsorted bulk tissue. Sequences were obtained from tumor tissue from primary liver carcinoma. This TCR came from a man aged 40-49 years with primary liver carcinoma and hepatitis B virus infection.

CDR3 sequence (DNA): TGTGCCAGCAGTTATAATACCCGAACTAGCAGGTACTCCTACGAGCAGCACTTC. Amino acids: CASSYNTRTSRYSYEQHF. This chain joins TRBV6-2 or TRBV6-3 and TRBJ2-7; the D gene is possibly TRBD2 (6 bases). Germline lookup yields CDR1 MNHEY and CDR2 SVGEGT. This CDR3 is 18 amino acids long.